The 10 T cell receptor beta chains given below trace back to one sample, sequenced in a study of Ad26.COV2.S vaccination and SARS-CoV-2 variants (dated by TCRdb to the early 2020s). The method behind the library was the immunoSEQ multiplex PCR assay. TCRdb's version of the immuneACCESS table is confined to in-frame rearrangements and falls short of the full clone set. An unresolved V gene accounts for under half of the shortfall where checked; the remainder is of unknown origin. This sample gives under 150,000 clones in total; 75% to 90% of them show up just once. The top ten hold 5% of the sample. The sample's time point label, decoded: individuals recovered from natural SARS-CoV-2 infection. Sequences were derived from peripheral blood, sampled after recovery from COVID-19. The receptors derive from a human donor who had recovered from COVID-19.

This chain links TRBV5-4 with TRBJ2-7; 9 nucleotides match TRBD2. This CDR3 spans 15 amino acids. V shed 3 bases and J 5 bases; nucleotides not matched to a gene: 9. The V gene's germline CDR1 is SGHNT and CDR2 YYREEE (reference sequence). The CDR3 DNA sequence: TGTGCCAGCAGCTCCAAAGGGGGACTAGCCGACGAGCAGTACTTC. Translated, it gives CASSSKGGLADEQYF.

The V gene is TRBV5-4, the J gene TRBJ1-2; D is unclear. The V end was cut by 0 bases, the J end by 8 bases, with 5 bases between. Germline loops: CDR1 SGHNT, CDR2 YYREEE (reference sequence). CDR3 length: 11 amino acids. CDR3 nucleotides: TGTGCCAGCAGCTTGGATAGGGGCTACACCTTC. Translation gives CASSLDRGYTF.

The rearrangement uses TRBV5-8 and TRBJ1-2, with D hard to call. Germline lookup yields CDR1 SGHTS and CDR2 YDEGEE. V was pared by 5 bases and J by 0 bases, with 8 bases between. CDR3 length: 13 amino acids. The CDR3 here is CASSPGANYGYTF. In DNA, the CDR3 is TGTGCCAGCAGTCCCGGGGCTAACTATGGCTACACCTTC. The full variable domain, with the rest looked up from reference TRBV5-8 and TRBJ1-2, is EAGVTQSPTHLIKTRGQQATLRCSPISGHTSVYWYQQALGLGLQFLLWYDEGEERNRGNFPPRFSGRQFPNYSSELNVNALELEDSALYLCASSPGANYGYTFGSGTRLTVV.

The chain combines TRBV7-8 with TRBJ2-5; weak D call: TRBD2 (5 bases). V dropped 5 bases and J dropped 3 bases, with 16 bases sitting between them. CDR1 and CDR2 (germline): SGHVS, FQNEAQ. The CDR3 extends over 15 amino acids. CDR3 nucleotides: TGTGCCAGCAGCCCCTACCCCGTGCGGGAAGAGACCCAGTACTTC. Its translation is CASSPYPVREETQYF.

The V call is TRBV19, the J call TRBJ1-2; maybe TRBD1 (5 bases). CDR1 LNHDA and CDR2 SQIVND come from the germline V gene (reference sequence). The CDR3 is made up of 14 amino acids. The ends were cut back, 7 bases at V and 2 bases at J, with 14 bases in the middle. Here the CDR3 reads CASIPAGPNYGYTF. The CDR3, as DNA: TGTGCCAGTATCCCGGCAGGGCCGAACTATGGCTACACCTTC.

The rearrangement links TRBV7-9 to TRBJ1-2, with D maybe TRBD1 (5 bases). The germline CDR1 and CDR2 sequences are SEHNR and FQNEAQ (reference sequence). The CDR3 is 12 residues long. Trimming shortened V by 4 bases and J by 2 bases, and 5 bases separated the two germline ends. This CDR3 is CASSWDNYGYTF. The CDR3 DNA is TGTGCCAGCAGCTGGGACAACTATGGCTACACCTTC.

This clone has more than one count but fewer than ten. The CDR3 DNA sequence: TGTGCCAGCAGCTTGCTCGTTTCCTACGAGCAGTACTTC. This sequence encodes CASSLLVSYEQYF. The chain is built from TRBV5-8 and TRBJ2-7; D is unclear. This CDR3 spans 13 amino acids. V was shortened by 1 base and J by 1 base, with 6 bases between the two germline ends. Germline V gene sequence: CDR1 SGHTS, CDR2 YDEGEE. The variable domain in full, completed from reference TRBV5-8 and TRBJ2-7, reads EAGVTQSPTHLIKTRGQQATLRCSPISGHTSVYWYQQALGLGLQFLLWYDEGEERNRGNFPPRFSGRQFPNYSSELNVNALELEDSALYLCASSLLVSYEQYFGPGTRLTVT.

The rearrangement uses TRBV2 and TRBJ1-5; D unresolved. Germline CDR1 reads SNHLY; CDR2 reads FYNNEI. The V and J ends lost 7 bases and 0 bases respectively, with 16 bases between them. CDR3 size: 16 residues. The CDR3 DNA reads TGTGCCAGCAAGGACGAACGGCTTGATAGCAATCAGCCCCAGCATTTT. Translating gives CASKDERLDSNQPQHF.

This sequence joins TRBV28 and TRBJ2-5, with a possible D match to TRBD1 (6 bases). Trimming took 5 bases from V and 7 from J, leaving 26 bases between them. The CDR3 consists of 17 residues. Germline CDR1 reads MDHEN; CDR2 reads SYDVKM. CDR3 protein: CASSPNPPGTMVGTQYF. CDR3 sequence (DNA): TGTGCCAGCAGTCCAAATCCACCCGGGACAATGGTAGGGACCCAGTACTTC.

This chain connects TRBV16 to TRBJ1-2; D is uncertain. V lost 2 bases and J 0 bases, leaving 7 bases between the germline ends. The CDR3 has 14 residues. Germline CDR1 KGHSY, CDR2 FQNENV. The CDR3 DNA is TGTGCCAGCAGCCAAAGGCCACCTAACTATGGCTACACCTTC. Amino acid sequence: CASSQRPPNYGYTF.